These T cell receptor beta chains were read from a single sample in a study of T cell responses to AZD1222 COVID-19 vaccine. Measured with immunoSEQ multiplex PCR; TCRdb has only the in-frame clones, and not every one. Found here are about 170,000 clones, around 89% of them singletons; the top ten hold approximately 6.9%. Sequences were derived from peripheral blood, sampled on day 0 of AZD1222 vaccination. The receptors were gathered from an adult in good health. CDR3s include the opening cysteine and the closing phenylalanine or tryptophan. The order of the fields is CDR3 DNA, CDR3 protein, clone size, J gene, D gene, V gene. The D gene is left open where the match is weak. Clone size is shown for a subset of rows, as once, few, many or a class of expanded clone.

TGTGCCACCAGTGGGGACCCGGGAGGCTACACCTTC | CATSGDPGGYTF | once | TRBJ1-2 | - | TRBV24-1
TGCGCCAGCAGCTTGGCCCAGGTAGCCGACGAGCAGTACTTC | CASSLAQVADEQYF | - | TRBJ2-7 | - | TRBV5-1
TGCGCCAGCAGCCAAGGGACAGCCCCAGACTATGGCTACACCTTC | CASSQGTAPDYGYTF | - | TRBJ1-2 | - | TRBV4-3
TGTGCCAGCTCACCTGGGGCGGGGGCTCAAGAGACCCAGTACTTC | CASSPGAGAQETQYF | - | TRBJ2-5 | - | TRBV18
TGTGCCATCACGGGACAGGTGGACACTGAAGCTTTCTTT | CAITGQVDTEAFF | - | TRBJ1-1 | TRBD1 | TRBV10-3
TGTGCCAGCAGTGGGGGACAGGGTCTATTTGGAAACACCATATATTTT | CASSGGQGLFGNTIYF | - | TRBJ1-3 | TRBD1 | TRBV2
TGTGCCAGCAGCGTCTACCAGGGACAGGGGTATGAGCAGTTCTTC | CASSVYQGQGYEQFF | - | TRBJ2-1 | TRBD1 | TRBV9
TGTGCCAGCAGCCAAGATAGGGCCGGCATTACAGATACGCAGTATTTT | CASSQDRAGITDTQYF | - | TRBJ2-3 | - | TRBV4-2
TGTGCCAGCAGTTACTCGTACAGATACACCGGGGAGCTGTTTTTT | CASSYSYRYTGELFF | - | TRBJ2-2 | - | TRBV6-2/TRBV6-3
TGCGCCAGCAGCCCCCCTCGGACAGGTGAGGGAAACACTGAAGCTTTCTTT | CASSPPRTGEGNTEAFF | - | TRBJ1-1 | TRBD1 | TRBV5-1
TGTGCCATCAGTGCTTCCTCGTGGGGGAACACTGAAGCTTTCTTT | CAISASSWGNTEAFF | - | TRBJ1-1 | - | TRBV10-3
TGTGCCACCGGCCAGGGTGGGTCCTACGAGCAGTACTTC | CATGQGGSYEQYF | - | TRBJ2-7 | - | TRBV24-1
TGTGCCAGCAGTTTGCGGGGACAGAACTTAATTTTT | CASSLRGQNLIF | once | TRBJ1-4 | TRBD1 | TRBV27
TGTGCCATCGGTTCCACCGGGGAGCTGTTTTTT | CAIGSTGELFF | - | TRBJ2-2 | - | TRBV10-3
TGTGCCAGCAGCTTAAGTCCAACTAATGAAAAACTGTTTTTT | CASSLSPTNEKLFF | - | TRBJ1-4 | - | TRBV7-2
TGTGCCAGCAGCCAAGTGGGACCCGGTGGCTACACCTTC | CASSQVGPGGYTF | - | TRBJ1-2 | - | TRBV3-1/TRBV3-2
TGTGCCAGCAGCCCCGGGGGGGCTCGGAAGTACTTC | CASSPGGARKYF | - | TRBJ2-5 | TRBD2 | TRBV28
TGTGCCAGCAGTTACAGGTCCCGGGGGAACACTGAAGCTTTCTTT | CASSYRSRGNTEAFF | - | TRBJ1-1 | - | TRBV2
TGCGCCAGCAGCCAAGGTGTGTTAAGCGATGAAGCTTTCTTT | CASSQGVLSDEAFF | - | TRBJ1-1 | - | TRBV4-1
TGTGCCAGCAGTTCTCCTACCCTCTCCTACGAGCAGTACTTC | CASSSPTLSYEQYF | - | TRBJ2-7 | - | TRBV27
TGTGCCACCAGTGATTACGGACAGGGGAACACAGATACGCAGTATTTT | CATSDYGQGNTDTQYF | - | TRBJ2-3 | TRBD1 | TRBV24-1
TGTGCCAGCAGACGGACAGATATTCTGGACTACACCTTC | CASRRTDILDYTF | - | TRBJ1-2 | - | TRBV4-2
TGTGCCAGCAGCATGACAGGGCAAGATGAGCCCCAGCATTTT | CASSMTGQDEPQHF | once | TRBJ1-5 | TRBD1 | TRBV9
TGTGCCAGCTCACCAAGGACAGGGAAGTACGAGCAGTACTTC | CASSPRTGKYEQYF | - | TRBJ2-7 | TRBD1 | TRBV18
TGTGCCAGCACTCGGGGGAGCAGTTACGAGCAGTACTTC | CASTRGSSYEQYF | - | TRBJ2-7 | - | TRBV3-1/TRBV3-2
TGTGCCAGCAGTCCCAGCGGGGGGGCCTACAATGAGCAGTTCTTC | CASSPSGGAYNEQFF | - | TRBJ2-1 | TRBD2 | TRBV27
TGTGCCAGCAGTCCTCGATCTCTTACTGAAGCTTTCTTT | CASSPRSLTEAFF | - | TRBJ1-1 | - | TRBV28
TGTGCCATCAGTGAGTCGAATCTATTAGAAGGCTACACCTTC | CAISESNLLEGYTF | - | TRBJ1-2 | - | TRBV10-3
TGTGCCAGCAGCTCCCGTTCACCCCTCCACTTT | CASSSRSPLHF | - | TRBJ1-6 | - | TRBV7-3
TGTGCCAGCAGCTTAGCGATTGGTAGAGCGGGGCCCCAAGAGACCCAGTACTTC | CASSLAIGRAGPQETQYF | - | TRBJ2-5 | TRBD2 | TRBV7-6
TGCGCCAGCAGCTTGGCCCGACAGGGGGCGAACACTGAAGCTTTCTTT | CASSLARQGANTEAFF | - | TRBJ1-1 | TRBD1 | TRBV5-1
TGTGCCAGTAGTTTAGGGGTCCAAGAGACCCAGTACTTC | CASSLGVQETQYF | - | TRBJ2-5 | - | TRBV19
TGTGCCAGCAGTTACCGGACTAGCGGCACAGATACGCAGTATTTT | CASSYRTSGTDTQYF | - | TRBJ2-3 | TRBD2 | TRBV6-5
TGTGCCAGCTCACCCGGGACGGACGCCGGTGAAGCTTTCTTT | CASSPGTDAGEAFF | - | TRBJ1-1 | - | TRBV18
TGCGCCAGCAGCCCCAGCGGGGCGCGACAAGAGACCCAGTACTTC | CASSPSGARQETQYF | once | TRBJ2-5 | TRBD2 | TRBV5-1
TGTGCCAGCAGTTACTCGAAATCAGGGGGATACGAAAAACTGTTTTTT | CASSYSKSGGYEKLFF | once | TRBJ1-4 | TRBD1 | TRBV6-5
TGTGCCAGCAGCTTCGAGGGTTCCCGGCCCCAGCATTTT | CASSFEGSRPQHF | - | TRBJ1-5 | - | TRBV7-9
TGTGCCAGCAGTTACAGGTTTACTGAAGCTTTCTTT | CASSYRFTEAFF | - | TRBJ1-1 | - | TRBV6-6
TGTGCCACCAGCAGAGGATCATTGACAGGTCGGGGACGGTCCTACGAGCAGTACTTC | CATSRGSLTGRGRSYEQYF | - | TRBJ2-7 | - | TRBV15
TGTGCCAGCACAAGAGACACAAACTATGGCTACACCTTC | CASTRDTNYGYTF | - | TRBJ1-2 | - | TRBV2
TGTGCTAGTGGCTTGGACAGCTCCTACGAGCAGTACTTC | CASGLDSSYEQYF | - | TRBJ2-7 | - | TRBV12-5